These T cell receptor beta chains were read from a single sample in a study of control samples from healthy donors and cancer patients. Sequencing used immunoSEQ multiplex PCR; TCRdb keeps in-frame clones, though not all of them. The sample yields about 180,000 clones, 90% seen once. Sequencing was done on a sample of blood. Receptors originate from a woman between 50 and 59 years old in good health. CDR3s include the opening cysteine and the closing phenylalanine or tryptophan. D genes are given only for firm matches. Rows give clone size only sometimes, using once, few, many, or a class for an expanded clone.

J gene,clone size,V gene,D gene,CDR3 DNA,CDR3 protein
TRBJ1-3,.,TRBV4-3,.,TGCGCCAGCAGCCAAGATGGGACACTAAGTGGAAACACCATATATTTT,CASSQDGTLSGNTIYF
TRBJ2-7,.,TRBV5-4,.,TGTGCCAGCAACATAGACGGGGAAGGTGAGCAGTACTTC,CASNIDGEGEQYF
TRBJ2-4,.,TRBV5-6,TRBD1,TGTGCCAGCAGCTACGGACAGGAAAACATTCAGTACTTC,CASSYGQENIQYF
TRBJ2-5,.,TRBV29-1,.,TGCAGCGCTCCGACGGGCGGGTACCAAGAGACCCAGTACTTC,CSAPTGGYQETQYF
TRBJ1-6,few,TRBV15,.,TGTGCCACCAGCAGAGATCGGCAGGGTGTCTCACCCCTCCACTTT,CATSRDRQGVSPLHF
TRBJ1-2,.,TRBV6-5,.,TGTGCCAGCAGTTACGGCGCAGACTATGGCTACACCTTC,CASSYGADYGYTF
TRBJ1-5,.,TRBV19,TRBD1,TGTGCCAGTAGTGCGAGACAGGGTGGCAATCAGCCCCAGCATTTT,CASSARQGGNQPQHF
TRBJ1-1,.,TRBV28,.,TGTGCCAGCAGACCCGGGACGGGCAACACTGAAGCTTTCTTT,CASRPGTGNTEAFF
TRBJ2-1,.,TRBV9,.,TGTGCCAGCAGCGTTGATCGCTACAATGAGCAGTTCTTC,CASSVDRYNEQFF
TRBJ2-2,.,TRBV7-2,.,TGTGCCAGCACCCTGAACAGGATGAACACCGGGGAGCTGTTTTTT,CASTLNRMNTGELFF
TRBJ2-7,.,TRBV7-2,TRBD2,TGTGCCAGCAGCTTAGCGGCTAGCGGGAGGGCCCAATACGAGCAGTACTTC,CASSLAASGRAQYEQYF
TRBJ2-1,.,TRBV7-3,TRBD2,TGTGCCAGCAGCTTAAATATTGGGGGAGGGAATGAGCAGTTCTTC,CASSLNIGGGNEQFF
TRBJ2-1,once,TRBV6-2/TRBV6-3,.,TGTGCCAGCAGTCCCCATAAGGGAGGTGAGCAGTTCTTC,CASSPHKGGEQFF
TRBJ2-5,.,TRBV6-2/TRBV6-3,.,TGTGCCAGCAGCTTCGGCCAACTGGGGCGGGAGACCCAGTACTTC,CASSFGQLGRETQYF
TRBJ2-3,.,TRBV5-1,.,TGCGCCAGCAGCTTGGGCAGGGTAATGGGGGTCGGTAGCACAGATACGCAGTATTTT,CASSLGRVMGVGSTDTQYF
TRBJ2-7,.,TRBV15,TRBD2,TGTGCCACCAGCAGTCCCTCTGGGGGGGGAGAGCAGTACTTC,CATSSPSGGGEQYF